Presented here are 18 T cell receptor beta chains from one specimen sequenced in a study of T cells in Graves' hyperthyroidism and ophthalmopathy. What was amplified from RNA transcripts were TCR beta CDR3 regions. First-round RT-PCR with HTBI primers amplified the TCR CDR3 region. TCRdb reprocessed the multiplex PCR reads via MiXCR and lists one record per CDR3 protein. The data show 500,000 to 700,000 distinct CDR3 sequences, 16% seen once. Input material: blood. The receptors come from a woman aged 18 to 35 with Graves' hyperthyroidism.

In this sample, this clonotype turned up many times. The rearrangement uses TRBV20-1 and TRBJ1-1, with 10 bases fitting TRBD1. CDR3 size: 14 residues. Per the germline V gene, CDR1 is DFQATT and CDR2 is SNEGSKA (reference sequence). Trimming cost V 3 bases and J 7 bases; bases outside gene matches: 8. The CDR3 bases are TGCAGTGCTAGGATATCGACAGGGGGCTTTGAAGCTTTCTTT. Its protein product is CSARISTGGFEAFF.

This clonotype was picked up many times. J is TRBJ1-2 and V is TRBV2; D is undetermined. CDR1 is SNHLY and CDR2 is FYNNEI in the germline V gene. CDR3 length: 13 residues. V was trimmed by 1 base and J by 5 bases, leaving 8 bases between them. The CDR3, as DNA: TGTGCCAGCAGTGAAGGACTCGATTATGGCTACACCTTC. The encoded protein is CASSEGLDYGYTF.

The CDR3 reads CASSLFRDTQYF. The CDR3 DNA reads TGTGCCAGCAGCTTATTCCGAGATACGCAGTATTTT. The chain is built from TRBV11-2 and TRBJ2-3; D unresolved. Germline loops: CDR1 SGHAT, CDR2 FQNNGV. The CDR3 consists of 12 residues. V lost 2 bases to trimming and J lost 5 bases, with 5 bases between them.

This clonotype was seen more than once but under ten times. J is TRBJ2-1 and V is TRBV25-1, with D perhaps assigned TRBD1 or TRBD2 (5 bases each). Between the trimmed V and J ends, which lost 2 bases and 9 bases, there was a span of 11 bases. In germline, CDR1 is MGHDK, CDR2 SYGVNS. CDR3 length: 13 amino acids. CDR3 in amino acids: CASSEVPGPEQFF. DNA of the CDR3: TGTGCCAGCAGTGAAGTCCCGGGACCTGAGCAGTTCTTC.

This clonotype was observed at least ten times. CDR3 amino acids: CASSTDGFDYTF. CDR3 DNA: TGTGCCAGCAGCACGGACGGCTTTGACTACACCTTC. The chain employs TRBV5-6 and TRBJ1-2; D gene unclear. Trimming pared 4 bases from V and 10 bases from J, leaving 14 bases between. The CDR3 consists of 12 residues. Germline lookup yields CDR1 SGHDT and CDR2 YYEEEE.

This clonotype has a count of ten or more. The CDR3 loop is CASRYLGGGDQPQHF. CDR3 DNA sequence: TGTGCCAGCCGCTACTTAGGCGGGGGCGATCAGCCCCAGCATTTT. The chain joins TRBV2 to TRBJ1-5; a possible D gene is TRBD1 (6 bases). The germline gives CDR1 SNHLY, CDR2 FYNNEI. The germline V and J ends were trimmed by 8 bases and 5 bases, with 19 bases remaining between them. The CDR3 is 15 residues long.

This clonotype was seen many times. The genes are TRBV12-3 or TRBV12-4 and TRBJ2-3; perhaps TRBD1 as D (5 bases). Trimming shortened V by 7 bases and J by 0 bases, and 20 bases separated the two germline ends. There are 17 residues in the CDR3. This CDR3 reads CASTQEFGAPSTDTQYF. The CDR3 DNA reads TGTGCCAGCACCCAAGAGTTTGGGGCCCCTAGCACAGATACGCAGTATTTT.

In DNA form, the CDR3 reads TGCAGTGCAACCCATGTCAGTAGCGGGAGTATGACAGATACGCAGTATTTT. This translates into CSATHVSSGSMTDTQYF. The rearrangement links TRBV20-1 to TRBJ2-3; 9 bases agree with TRBD2. Germline-derived CDR1 and CDR2 are DFQATT and SNEGSKA (reference sequence). V was clipped by 6 bases and J by 3 bases; unmatched bases: 16. This CDR3 has 17 residues.

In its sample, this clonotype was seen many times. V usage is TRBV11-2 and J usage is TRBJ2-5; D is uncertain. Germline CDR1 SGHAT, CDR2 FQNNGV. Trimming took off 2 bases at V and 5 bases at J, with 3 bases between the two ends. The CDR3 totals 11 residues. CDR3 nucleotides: TGTGCCAGCAGCTTAATCGAGACCCAGTACTTC. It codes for CASSLIETQYF.

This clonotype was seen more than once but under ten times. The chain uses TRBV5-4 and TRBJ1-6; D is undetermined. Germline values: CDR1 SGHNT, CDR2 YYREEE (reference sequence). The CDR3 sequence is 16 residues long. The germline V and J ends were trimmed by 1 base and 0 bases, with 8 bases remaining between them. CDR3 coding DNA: TGTGCCAGCAGCTTGCGTCCGAGCTCCTATAATTCACCCCTCCACTTT. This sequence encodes CASSLRPSSYNSPLHF.

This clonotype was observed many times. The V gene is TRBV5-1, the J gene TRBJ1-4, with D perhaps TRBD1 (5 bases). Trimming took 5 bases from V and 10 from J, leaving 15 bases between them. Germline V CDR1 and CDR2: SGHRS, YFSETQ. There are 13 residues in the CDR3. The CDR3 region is CASREDTLSKLFF. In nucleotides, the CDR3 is TGCGCCAGCAGGGAGGACACTTTATCAAAACTGTTTTTT.

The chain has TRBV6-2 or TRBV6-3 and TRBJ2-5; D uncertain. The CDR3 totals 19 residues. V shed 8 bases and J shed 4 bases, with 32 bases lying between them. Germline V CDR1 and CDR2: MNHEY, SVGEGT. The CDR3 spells CASGETNPPAPPPPETQYF. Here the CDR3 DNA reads TGTGCCAGCGGCGAAACCAACCCCCCCGCCCCCCCCCCCCCAGAGACCCAGTACTTC.

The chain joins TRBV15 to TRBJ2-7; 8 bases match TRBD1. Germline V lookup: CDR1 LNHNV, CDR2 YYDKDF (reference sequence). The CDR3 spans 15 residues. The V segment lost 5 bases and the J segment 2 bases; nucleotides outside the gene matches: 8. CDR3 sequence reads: CATSGRQGFAYEQYF. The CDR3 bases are TGTGCCACCAGCGGCCGACAGGGGTTTGCCTACGAGCAGTACTTC.

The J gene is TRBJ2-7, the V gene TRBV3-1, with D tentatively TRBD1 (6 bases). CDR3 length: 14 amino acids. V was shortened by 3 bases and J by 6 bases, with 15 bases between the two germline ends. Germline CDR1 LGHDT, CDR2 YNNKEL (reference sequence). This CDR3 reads CASSQTGTGIEQYF. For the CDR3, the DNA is TGTGCCAGCAGCCAGACTGGTACAGGGATCGAGCAGTACTTC.

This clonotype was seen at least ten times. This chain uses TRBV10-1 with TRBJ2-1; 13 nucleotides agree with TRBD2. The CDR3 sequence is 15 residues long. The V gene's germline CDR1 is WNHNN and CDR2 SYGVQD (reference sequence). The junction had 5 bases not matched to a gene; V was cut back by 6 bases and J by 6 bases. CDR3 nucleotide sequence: TGCGCCAGCAGCACGGGACTAGCGGGGTTCAATGAGCAGTTCTTC. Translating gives CASSTGLAGFNEQFF.

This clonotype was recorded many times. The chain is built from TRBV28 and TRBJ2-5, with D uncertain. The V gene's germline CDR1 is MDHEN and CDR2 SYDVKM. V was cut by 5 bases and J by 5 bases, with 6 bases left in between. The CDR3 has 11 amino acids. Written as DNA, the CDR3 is TGTGCCAGCAGTACCACGGAGACCCAGTACTTC. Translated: CASSTTETQYF. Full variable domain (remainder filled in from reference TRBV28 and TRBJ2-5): DVKVTQSSRYLVKRTGEKVFLECVQDMDHENMFWYRQDPGLGLRLIYFSYDVKMKEKGDIPEGYSVSREKKERFSLILESASTNQTSMYLCASSTTETQYFGPGTRLLVL.

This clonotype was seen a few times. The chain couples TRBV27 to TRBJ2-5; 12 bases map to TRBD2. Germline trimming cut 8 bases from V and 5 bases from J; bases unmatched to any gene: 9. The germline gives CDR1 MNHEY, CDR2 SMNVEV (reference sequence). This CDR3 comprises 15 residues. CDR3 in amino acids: CASGLAGNTGETQYF. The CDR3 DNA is TGTGCCAGCGGACTAGCGGGAAACACGGGGGAGACCCAGTACTTC.

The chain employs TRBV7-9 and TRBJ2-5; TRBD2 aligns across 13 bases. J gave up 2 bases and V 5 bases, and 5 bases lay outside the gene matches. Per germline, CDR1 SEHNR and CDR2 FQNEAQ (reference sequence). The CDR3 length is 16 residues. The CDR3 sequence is CASSRLAGGQQETQYF. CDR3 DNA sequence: TGTGCCAGCAGCCGACTAGCGGGGGGCCAACAAGAGACCCAGTACTTC.